This TCR beta chain comes out of a study of blood T cell repertoires in COVID-19. This clone appeared a single time. Only in-frame clones appear in the TCRdb table, and some are missing; sequencing was by immunoSEQ multiplex PCR. The sample has roughly 230,000 clones; 70% to 90% are singletons. V dropped 1 base and J dropped 1; count of bases not matched to a gene: 3. Germline V CDR1 and CDR2: SGHRS, YFSETQ. The CDR3 length is 17 residues. The source is a woman between 55 and 75 years old with active or convalescent COVID-19. Sequenced sample: peripheral blood. The rearrangement uses TRBV5-1 and TRBJ2-3; 13 bases agree with TRBD2. For the CDR3, the DNA is TGCGCCAGCAGCTTGCTACTAGCGGGAGGGCGCACAGATACGCAGTATTTT. It codes for CASSLLLAGGRTDTQYF.